Below, 21 T cell receptor beta chains from the same sample are listed, as sequenced in a study of blood T cells in healthy people across ages. The authors ran a second PCR of 7 to 11 cycles using a sample-barcoded 5' primer and a J-beta primer mix. TCRdb re-called the 5' RACE reads with MiXCR, one entry per CDR3 protein. The sample records roughly 1,000,000 distinct CDR3 sequences, under 30% being singletons. In addition, the sample was reused for a study of T cells of mothers and their children.

The sample comprised blood. Receptors were obtained from a girl under 10 years old in good health.

V and J are TRBV13 and TRBJ1-2; D remains unclear. The CDR3 is 11 residues long. V dropped 2 bases and J dropped 10 bases, with 8 bases sitting between them. CDR1 is PRHDT and CDR2 is FYEKMQ in the germline V gene (reference sequence). The CDR3 sequence is CASSLPPDYTF. In DNA form, the CDR3 reads TGTGCCAGCAGCTTACCCCCGGACTACACCTTC.

This clonotype occurred a few times. V gene TRBV29-1 combines with J gene TRBJ1-2; D remains unclear. The CDR3 loop spans 14 amino acids. Trimming pared 1 base from V and 3 bases from J, leaving 12 bases between. Germline V gene sequence: CDR1 SQVTM, CDR2 ANQGSEA. CDR3 DNA: TGCAGCGTTGAAGCCCCCACAAGGGACTATGGCTACACCTTC. Translation gives CSVEAPTRDYGYTF.

This clonotype turned up a few times. The chain joins TRBV19 to TRBJ1-1; no definite D call. Germline V lookup: CDR1 LNHDA, CDR2 SQIVND (reference sequence). V gave up 9 bases and J gave up 4 bases, with 15 bases separating them. This CDR3 region has 13 residues. The CDR3 DNA reads TGTGCCAGCCCCGGGGAAGGGTCCACTGAAGCTTTCTTT. It is translated as CASPGEGSTEAFF.

A note on this clonotype: A much larger clone lies a single base off, so this may be a read error. The chain joins TRBV27 to TRBJ2-7; 9 bases map to TRBD1. The CDR3 is 14 amino acids. The germline V gene encodes CDR1 MNHEY and CDR2 SMNVEV (reference sequence). Trimming at V came to 6 bases and at J to 3 bases, leaving 6 bases not matched to a gene. The CDR3 sequence is CASRPGTGNYEQYF. The CDR3 nucleotides read TGTGCCAGCAGGCCCGGGACAGGGAACTACGAGCAGTACTTC.

The chain carries TRBV13 and TRBJ2-2; 11 positions agree with TRBD1. With 0 bases clipped from V and 6 bases from J, the junction kept 3 bases outside the gene matches. The CDR3 extends over 16 amino acids. CDR1 and CDR2 (germline): PRHDT, FYEKMQ (reference sequence). The CDR3 DNA is TGTGCCAGCAGCTTAGGCGGACAGGGGGCCTCCGGGGAGCTGTTTTTT. Translation: CASSLGGQGASGELFF.

The chain has TRBV18 and TRBJ2-7, with a tentative D call TRBD2 (6 bases). The CDR3 has 15 residues. V was shortened by 3 bases and J by 2 bases, with 14 bases between the two germline ends. Germline assignment: CDR1 KGHSH and CDR2 LQKENI. For the CDR3, the DNA is TGTGCCAGCTCACCGATAAAAACTAGCCCCTACGAGCAGTACTTC. As protein: CASSPIKTSPYEQYF.

The chain is built from TRBV7-8 and TRBJ1-3; D is uncertain. The CDR3 is 14 residues long. Germline assignment: CDR1 SGHVS and CDR2 FQNEAQ. V gave up 1 base and J gave up 2 bases, with 6 bases separating them. CDR3 bases: TGTGCCAGCAGCTTAGGAATAGCTGGAAACACCATATATTTT. Its translation is CASSLGIAGNTIYF.

This clonotype was seen a handful of times. The chain is built from TRBV5-5 and TRBJ2-1; D unclear. The ends were cut back, 2 bases at V and 0 bases at J, with 18 bases in the middle. Germline CDR1 is SGHKS and CDR2 is YYEKEE (reference sequence). This CDR3 is 18 amino acids long. The CDR3 protein is CASSFYFFIGGSYNEQFF. CDR3 bases: TGTGCCAGCAGCTTCTATTTTTTCATCGGCGGCTCCTACAATGAGCAGTTCTTC.

V gene TRBV7-2 combines with J gene TRBJ2-5; no reliable D call. V was cut by 5 bases and J by 0 bases, with 7 bases left in between. Germline V gene lookup returns CDR1 SGHTA and CDR2 FQGNSA. The CDR3 runs 13 residues. The CDR3 loop is CASSARHQETQYF. The CDR3 nucleotides read TGTGCCAGCAGCGCCCGACACCAAGAGACCCAGTACTTC.

The chain has TRBV6-5 and TRBJ2-3, with TRBD2 identical over 9 bases. This CDR3 has 16 amino acids. V was clipped by 2 bases and J by 1 base; unmatched bases: 4. Germline loops: CDR1 MNHEY, CDR2 SVGAGI. The CDR3 coding sequence is TGTGCCAGCAGTTACGACGCTAGCGGGGGCACAGATACGCAGTATTTT. This gives the protein CASSYDASGGTDTQYF.

The chain links TRBV7-2 to TRBJ2-5, with D maybe TRBD1 (5 bases). The J call may be incorrect, as the DNA end agrees better with TRBJ2-7. CDR1 is SGHTA and CDR2 is FQGNSA in the germline V gene. This CDR3 contains 14 residues. The CDR3: CASRLIGGHYEQYF. CDR3 DNA sequence: TGTGCCAGCAGGTTAATAGGTGGACACTACGAGCAGTACTTC.

A remark on this clonotype: The junction departs from the called germline gene at one end, perhaps through a read error. The rearrangement joins TRBV12-3 or TRBV12-4 to TRBJ2-3; D possibly corresponds to TRBD2 (6 bases). CDR3 length: 12 amino acids. CDR3 region: CASRVGGDAQYF. The CDR3 DNA is TGTGCCAGCAGAGTGGGGGGAGATGCGCAGTATTTT.

This clonotype was counted between two and nine times. The chain recombines TRBV9 with TRBJ2-5; no firm D call. The end of the DNA fits TRBJ2-7 better, so the J call may be wrong. Germline V gene lookup returns CDR1 SGDLS and CDR2 YYNGEE. The CDR3 is 14 residues long. CDR3 sequence reads: CASSPQSATYEQYV. CDR3 bases: TGTGCCAGCAGCCCCCAATCAGCGACTTACGAGCAGTACGTC.

A few counts support this clonotype. J is TRBJ2-3 and V is TRBV12-3 or TRBV12-4; TRBD2 agrees at 11 bases. CDR3 size: 17 residues. The V gene end was trimmed by 3 bases and the J gene end by 4 bases; junction bases not matched to a gene: 9. CDR3 amino acids: CASSLGTGTSGADTQYF. The CDR3 DNA sequence: TGTGCCAGCAGTTTGGGCACCGGGACTAGCGGTGCAGATACGCAGTATTTT.

Note on this clonotype: This is likely a read error, given that the CDR3 carries no conserved phenylalanine or tryptophan at its end. The chain carries TRBV7-8 and TRBJ1-2, with D perhaps TRBD1 (5 bases). Germline CDR1 SGHVS, CDR2 FQNEAQ. The CDR3 is 13 residues long. Trimming pared 1 base from V and 10 bases from J, leaving 13 bases between. CDR3 nucleotide sequence: TGTGCCAGCAGCTTAGTTCCGGGGCCTGCCTACACCCTC. This sequence encodes CASSLVPGPAYTL.

This clonotype was detected only a few times. The CDR3 spells CSAYPLTQNDYGYTF. In DNA, the CDR3 is TGCAGTGCTTACCCTTTGACACAGAACGACTATGGCTACACCTTC. This chain uses TRBV20-1 with TRBJ1-2; D gene ambiguous. Looked up from germline, CDR1 is DFQATT and CDR2 is SNEGSKA (reference sequence). Between the trimmed V and J ends, which lost 5 bases and 3 bases, there was a span of 19 bases. This CDR3 region has 15 residues.

This rearrangement joins TRBV7-8 to TRBJ2-1; D is uncertain. The V end lost 2 bases, the J end lost 4 bases, and 9 bases lay between the germline ends. The CDR3 loop spans 14 amino acids. Germline CDR1 reads SGHVS; CDR2 reads FQNEAQ. The CDR3 coding sequence is TGTGCCAGCAGCTTAACGAGTGATTACAATGAGCAGTTCTTC. Protein: CASSLTSDYNEQFF.

Only a few counts were recorded for this clonotype. This chain joins TRBV27 and TRBJ2-5; no clear D gene. CDR1 and CDR2 from the germline V gene are MNHEY and SMNVEV (reference sequence). V was pared by 2 bases and J by 0 bases, with 10 bases between. CDR3 length: 15 residues. In nucleotides, the CDR3 is TGTGCCAGCAGTTTAGACACCAAGTACCAAGAGACCCAGTACTTC. It specifies CASSLDTKYQETQYF.

J is TRBJ2-7 and V is TRBV28, with TRBD1 matching 7 bases. Germline V gene lookup returns CDR1 MDHEN and CDR2 SYDVKM. The CDR3 has 13 residues. J lost 4 bases, V lost 4 bases, and 4 bases had no gene match. CDR3 loop: CASSSARGYEQYF. CDR3 DNA: TGTGCCAGCAGTTCGGCCAGGGGGTACGAGCAGTACTTC.

V and J are TRBV11-2 and TRBJ2-7; 10 bases align to TRBD2. The CDR3 is made up of 13 amino acids. J was trimmed by 7 bases and V by 6 bases; bases with no gene match: 6. The germline gives CDR1 SGHAT, CDR2 FQNNGV. CDR3 sequence (DNA): TGTGCCAGCAGGAATAGCGGGGGGTTAGAGCAGTACTTC. Protein product: CASRNSGGLEQYF.

This clonotype occurred a few times. The V gene is TRBV9, the J gene TRBJ1-6; D is uncertain. With 3 bases removed from V and 9 bases from J, the gap between germline ends came to 16 bases. Per the germline V gene, CDR1 is SGDLS and CDR2 is YYNGEE. The CDR3 consists of 15 residues. CDR3 DNA sequence: TGTGCCAGCAGCGCCTTAGGGCAGGATGGTTCACCCCTCCACTTT. Residues: CASSALGQDGSPLHF.